The clone carrying this TCR beta chain was seen only a few times. This sample is part of a study of identical twins. Template switching, a step in the protocol, added a universal primer site, and cDNA carried unique molecular identifiers. TCRdb re-analysed the 5' RACE reads in MiXCR, keeping a single row per CDR3 protein. Here the sample spans about 100,000 distinct CDR3 sequences, under 7% being singletons. The germline CDR1 and CDR2 sequences are DFQATT and SNEGSKA (reference sequence). J lost 7 bases, V lost 6 bases, and 19 bases had no gene match. The CDR3 runs 16 residues. The chain is built from TRBV20-1 and TRBJ2-5; 8 bases line up with TRBD1. The sample taken for sequencing was memory T cells sorted from blood. This sequence originates from a woman aged 45-65 years in good health. Here the CDR3 reads CSANPQDRAELGTQYF. The CDR3 coding sequence is TGCAGTGCAAATCCACAGGACAGGGCCGAGTTAGGGACCCAGTACTTC.